Shown below are 11 T cell receptor beta chains from a single sample sequenced in a study of T cell changes during pregnancy in multiple sclerosis. Sequenced by immunoSEQ multiplex PCR; TCRdb stores in-frame clones only, minus some. The sample carries roughly 80,000 clones, approximately 90% recorded once. This specimen consisted of peripheral blood, obtained before pregnancy. The source is a female donor with multiple sclerosis, enrolled in a pregnancy study.

The chain joins TRBV30 to TRBJ2-3; TRBD2 aligns across 15 bases. The CDR3 has 14 residues. J lost 11 bases, V lost 4 bases, and 7 bases had no gene match. Germline CDR1 reads GTSNPN; CDR2 reads SVGIG (reference sequence). The CDR3 coding sequence is TGTGCCTGGACCCCGGGACTAGCGGGGGGAATGCAGTATTTT. Residues: CAWTPGLAGGMQYF.

This rearrangement joins TRBV6-5 to TRBJ1-4; D is perhaps TRBD1 (6 bases). V lost 6 bases, J lost 12 bases, and 17 bases lay in between. Looked up from germline, CDR1 is MNHEY and CDR2 is SVGAGI. The CDR3 totals 13 residues. The CDR3: CASSPIQGWELFF. CDR3 nucleotides: TGTGCCAGCAGCCCTATACAGGGATGGGAACTGTTTTTT.

The rearrangement links TRBV27 to TRBJ1-6, with D perhaps matching TRBD1 (5 bases). Germline V gives CDR1 MNHEY, CDR2 SMNVEV (reference sequence). Between the trimmed V and J ends, which lost 10 bases and 7 bases, there was a span of 17 bases. This CDR3 has 14 amino acids. The DNA for the CDR3 is TGTGCCACCGCCGTCGGGGCGGGAAATTCACCCCTCCACTTT. Its protein product is CATAVGAGNSPLHF.

V is TRBV4-1 and J is TRBJ1-2; D is possibly TRBD1 (5 bases). The V gene's germline CDR1 is MGHRA and CDR2 YSYEKL. The CDR3 has 15 residues. V lost 4 bases and J lost 8, with 20 bases in between. Written as DNA, the CDR3 is TGCGCCAGCAGCCCCCTGGGGGGAGGATTGCTGGGCTACACCTTC. Amino acid sequence: CASSPLGGGLLGYTF.

The rearrangement joins TRBV9 to TRBJ2-2; 10 bases are a match to TRBD2. The V gene's germline CDR1 is SGDLS and CDR2 YYNGEE. After removal of 6 bases from V and 5 bases from J, the junction contained 7 bases not matched to a gene. This CDR3 is 15 amino acids long. CDR3 amino acids: CASNLAGVRTGELFF. The CDR3, as DNA: TGTGCCAGCAATCTAGCGGGGGTGAGAACCGGGGAGCTGTTTTTT.

The gene calls are TRBV5-1 and TRBJ2-1; 13 bases are shared with TRBD2. V lost 1 base to trimming and J lost 3 bases; unmatched junction nucleotides: 4. In germline, CDR1 is SGHRS, CDR2 YFSETQ. CDR3 length: 17 residues. The CDR3 sequence is CASSLRTSGGIYNEQFF. The CDR3 bases are TGCGCCAGCAGCTTGAGGACTAGCGGGGGAATCTACAATGAGCAGTTCTTC. Full variable domain (rest looked up from reference TRBV5-1 and TRBJ2-1): KAGVTQTPRYLIKTRGQQVTLSCSPISGHRSVSWYQQTPGQGLQFLFEYFSETQRNKGNFPGRFSGRQFSNSRSEMNVSTLELGDSALYLCASSLRTSGGIYNEQFFGPGTRLTVL.

The chain employs TRBV9 and TRBJ2-5, with D possibly TRBD2 on 5 matching bases. Trimming shortened V by 0 bases and J by 5 bases, and 14 bases separated the two germline ends. Germline loops: CDR1 SGDLS, CDR2 YYNGEE. The CDR3 contains 15 residues. The CDR3 nucleotides read TGTGCCAGCAGCGTAGAGTGGATAGCGCCGGAGACCCAGTACTTC. Protein product: CASSVEWIAPETQYF.

The chain carries TRBV13 and TRBJ1-1; a weak D match, TRBD1 (5 bases). Trimming removed 5 bases from V and 4 bases from J, with 11 bases in between. Germline CDR1 PRHDT, CDR2 FYEKMQ (reference sequence). CDR3 length equals 13 residues. In nucleotides, the CDR3 is TGTGCCAGCAGCACTAACCAGGGCACTGAAGCTTTCTTT. Amino acid sequence: CASSTNQGTEAFF. Filled out from reference TRBV13 and TRBJ1-1, the complete variable domain reads AAGVIQSPRHLIKEKRETATLKCYPIPRHDTVYWYQQGPGQDPQFLISFYEKMQSDKGSIPDRFSAQQFSDYHSELNMSSLELGDSALYFCASSTNQGTEAFFGQGTRLTVV.

V gene TRBV19 combines with J gene TRBJ1-1; a weak D match, TRBD1 (6 bases). The V and J ends lost 6 bases and 0 bases respectively, with 8 bases between them. CDR3 length equals 13 residues. Germline values: CDR1 LNHDA, CDR2 SQIVND (reference sequence). The CDR3 protein is CASSGQMNTEAFF. The CDR3 coding sequence is TGTGCCAGTAGCGGACAGATGAACACTGAAGCTTTCTTT.

In its sample, this clone was seen once. The chain carries TRBV7-8 and TRBJ1-2; 10 bases fit TRBD1. V dropped 5 bases and J dropped 4; count of bases not matched to a gene: 10. In germline, CDR1 is SGHVS, CDR2 FQNEAQ. There are 16 residues in the CDR3. The CDR3 region is CASSPADRGNLYGYTF. For the CDR3, the DNA is TGTGCCAGCAGCCCTGCGGACAGGGGGAATCTCTATGGCTACACCTTC. The full variable domain, in which reference TRBV7-8 and TRBJ1-2 provide the parts outside the CDR3, is GAGVSQSPRYKVAKRGQDVALRCDPISGHVSLFWYQQALGQGPEFLTYFQNEAQLDKSGLPSDRFFAERPEGSVSTLKIQRTQQEDSAVYLCASSPADRGNLYGYTFGSGTRLTVV.

The chain has TRBV7-9 and TRBJ2-5, with a tentative D call TRBD2 (6 bases). The germline gives CDR1 SEHNR, CDR2 FQNEAQ (reference sequence). V lost 5 bases and J 5 bases, leaving 15 bases between the germline ends. The CDR3 runs to 14 residues. The CDR3 DNA follows: TGTGCCAGCAGCCTCCAGACGGGGGAGGAGACCCAGTACTTC. Protein sequence: CASSLQTGEETQYF.